This T cell receptor (beta chain) came from a study of human T cells and chemical hapten exposure. Study-wide context: Scalp application of diphenylcyclopropenone was performed weekly in patients across the entire approximately 25-week study.

Time point here: patch test 3, about 24 weeks after DPC sensitization. The sample's treatment: therapeutic diphenylcyclopropenone sensitization with weekly scalp DPC. Study-wide results and caveats: TCRs at a frequency above 1 in 1000 stayed unchanged with DPC sensitization. It was expanded TCRs that formed significantly more large CDR3 similarity clusters than controls did.

TCRdb used MiXCR to reprocess the RACE reads, holding one entry per CDR3 protein. The repertoire holds roughly 200,000 distinct CDR3 sequences, with 24% as singletons. This clonotype was picked up a small number of times. Its antigen is not identified. Sample: whole blood, taken in connection with sensitization to the hapten diphenylcyclopropenone (DPC). The source is a woman between 40 and 50 years old with alopecia areata. Some clones in this sample may be carry-over from other donors' samples.

The CDR3 DNA follows: TGTGCCAGCAGTTACTCGCGGTCCCAGCAAAACTACGAGCAGTACTTC. Translated, it gives CASSYSRSQQNYEQYF. The chain is built from TRBV6-2 or TRBV6-3 and TRBJ2-7; D remains unclear. The V end was cut by 0 bases, the J end by 3 bases, with 15 bases between. Germline V gene lookup returns CDR1 MNHEY and CDR2 SVGEGT. The CDR3 loop spans 16 amino acids.